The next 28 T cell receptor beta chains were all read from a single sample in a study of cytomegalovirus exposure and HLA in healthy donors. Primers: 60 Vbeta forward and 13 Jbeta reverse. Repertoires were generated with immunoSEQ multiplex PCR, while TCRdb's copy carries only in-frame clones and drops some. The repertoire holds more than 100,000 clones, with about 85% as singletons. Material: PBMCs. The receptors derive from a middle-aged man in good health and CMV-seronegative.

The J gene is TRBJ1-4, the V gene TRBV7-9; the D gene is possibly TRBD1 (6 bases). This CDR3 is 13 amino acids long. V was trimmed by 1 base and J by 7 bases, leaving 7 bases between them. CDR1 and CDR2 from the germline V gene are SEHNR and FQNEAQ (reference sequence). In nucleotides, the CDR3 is TGTGCCAGCAGCTTAGGACAGGCTGAAAAACTGTTTTTT. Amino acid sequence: CASSLGQAEKLFF.

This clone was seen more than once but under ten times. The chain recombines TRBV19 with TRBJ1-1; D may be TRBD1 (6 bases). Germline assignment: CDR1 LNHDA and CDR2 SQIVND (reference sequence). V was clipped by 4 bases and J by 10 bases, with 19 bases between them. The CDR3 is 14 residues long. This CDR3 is CASSRKGEVSAAFF. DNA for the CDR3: TGTGCCAGTAGTAGAAAGGGGGAAGTATCGGCAGCTTTCTTT.

The CDR3 nucleotides read TGTGCCAGCAGTCGGGATCGGAACACAGATACGCAGTATTTT. Protein sequence: CASSRDRNTDTQYF. The V gene is TRBV2, the J gene TRBJ2-3; tentative D call: TRBD2 (5 bases). Trimming removed 5 bases at V and 2 bases at J, with 11 bases between. The CDR3 is 14 residues long. The V gene's germline CDR1 is SNHLY and CDR2 FYNNEI.

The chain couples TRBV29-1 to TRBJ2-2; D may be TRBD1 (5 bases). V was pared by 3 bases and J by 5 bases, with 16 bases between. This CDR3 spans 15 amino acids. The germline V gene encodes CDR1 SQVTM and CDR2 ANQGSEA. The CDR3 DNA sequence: TGCAGCGTTGAGTTGGAAGGGGCGTTGACCGGGGAGCTGTTTTTT. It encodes CSVELEGALTGELFF.

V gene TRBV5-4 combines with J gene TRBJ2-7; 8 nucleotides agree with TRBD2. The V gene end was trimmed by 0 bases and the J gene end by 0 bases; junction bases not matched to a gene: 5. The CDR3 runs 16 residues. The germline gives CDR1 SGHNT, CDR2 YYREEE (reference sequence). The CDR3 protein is CASSLAAGGVSYEQYF. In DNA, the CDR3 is TGTGCCAGCAGCTTGGCGGCGGGGGGCGTCTCCTACGAGCAGTACTTC. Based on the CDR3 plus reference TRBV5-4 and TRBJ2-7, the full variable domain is ETGVTQSPTHLIKTRGQQVTLRCSSQSGHNTVSWYQQALGQGPQFIFQYYREEENGRGNFPPRFSGLQFPNYSSELNVNALELDDSALYLCASSLAAGGVSYEQYFGPGTRLTVT.

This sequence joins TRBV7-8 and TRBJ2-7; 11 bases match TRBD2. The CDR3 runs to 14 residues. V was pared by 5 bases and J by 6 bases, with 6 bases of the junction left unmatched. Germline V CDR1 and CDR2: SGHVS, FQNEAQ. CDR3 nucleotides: TGTGCCAGCAGCACGCTAGCGGGAGGAGGCGAGCAGTACTTC. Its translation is CASSTLAGGGEQYF. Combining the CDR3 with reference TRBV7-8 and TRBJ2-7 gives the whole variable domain GAGVSQSPRYKVAKRGQDVALRCDPISGHVSLFWYQQALGQGPEFLTYFQNEAQLDKSGLPSDRFFAERPEGSVSTLKIQRTQQEDSAVYLCASSTLAGGGEQYFGPGTRLTVT.

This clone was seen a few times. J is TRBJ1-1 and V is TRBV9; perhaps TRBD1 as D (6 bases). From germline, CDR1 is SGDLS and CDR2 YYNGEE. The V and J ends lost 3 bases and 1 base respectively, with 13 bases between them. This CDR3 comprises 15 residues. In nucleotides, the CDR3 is TGTGCCAGCAGCGAACAAACAGGGAAGAACACTGAAGCTTTCTTT. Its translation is CASSEQTGKNTEAFF. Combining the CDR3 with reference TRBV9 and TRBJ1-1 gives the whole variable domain DSGVTQTPKHLITATGQRVTLRCSPRSGDLSVYWYQQSLDQGLQFLIQYYNGEERAKGNILERFSAQQFPDLHSELNLSSLELGDSALYFCASSEQTGKNTEAFFGQGTRLTVV.

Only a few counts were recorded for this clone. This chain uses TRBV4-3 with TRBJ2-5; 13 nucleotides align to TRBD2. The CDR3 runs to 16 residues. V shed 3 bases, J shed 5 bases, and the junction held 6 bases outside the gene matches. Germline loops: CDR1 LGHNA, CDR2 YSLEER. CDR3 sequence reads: CASSHGLAGDVETQYF. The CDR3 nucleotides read TGCGCCAGCAGCCACGGACTAGCGGGAGATGTGGAGACCCAGTACTTC.

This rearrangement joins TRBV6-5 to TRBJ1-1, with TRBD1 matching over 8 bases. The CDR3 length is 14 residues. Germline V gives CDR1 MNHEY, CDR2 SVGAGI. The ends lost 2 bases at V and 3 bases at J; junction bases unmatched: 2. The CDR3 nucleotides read TGTGCCAGCAGTTACCGGGGACAGGACACTGAAGCTTTCTTT. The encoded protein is CASSYRGQDTEAFF.

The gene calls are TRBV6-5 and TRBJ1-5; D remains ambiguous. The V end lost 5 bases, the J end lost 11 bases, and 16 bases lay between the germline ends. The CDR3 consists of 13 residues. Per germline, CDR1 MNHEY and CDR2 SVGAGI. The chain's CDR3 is CASSLMSNRAQHF. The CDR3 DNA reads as TGTGCCAGCAGTCTGATGAGCAACCGGGCCCAGCATTTT.

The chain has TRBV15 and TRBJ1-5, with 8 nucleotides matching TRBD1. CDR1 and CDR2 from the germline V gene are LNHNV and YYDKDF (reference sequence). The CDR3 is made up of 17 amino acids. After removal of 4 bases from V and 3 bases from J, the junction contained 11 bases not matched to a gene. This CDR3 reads CATSIYDRGRDNQPQHF. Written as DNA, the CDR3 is TGTGCCACCAGCATCTATGACAGGGGTAGGGACAATCAGCCCCAGCATTTT.

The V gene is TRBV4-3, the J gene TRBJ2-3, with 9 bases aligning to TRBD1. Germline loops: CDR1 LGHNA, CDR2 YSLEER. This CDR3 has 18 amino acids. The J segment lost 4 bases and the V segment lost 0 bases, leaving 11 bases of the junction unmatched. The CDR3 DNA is TGCGCCAGCAGCCAAGAAGGACCGGGACAGGGAAGGCCAGATACGCAGTATTTT. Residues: CASSQEGPGQGRPDTQYF.

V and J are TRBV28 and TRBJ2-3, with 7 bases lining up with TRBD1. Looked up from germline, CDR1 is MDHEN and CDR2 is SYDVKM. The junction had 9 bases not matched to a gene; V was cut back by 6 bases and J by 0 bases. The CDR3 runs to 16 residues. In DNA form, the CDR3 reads TGTGCCAGCAGACAAACAGGGGCCTCTAGCACAGATACGCAGTATTTT. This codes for CASRQTGASSTDTQYF.

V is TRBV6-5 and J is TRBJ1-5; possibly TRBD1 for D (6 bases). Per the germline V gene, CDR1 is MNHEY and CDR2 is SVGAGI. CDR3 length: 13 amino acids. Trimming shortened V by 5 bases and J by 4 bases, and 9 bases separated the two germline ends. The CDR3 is CASSRTENQPQHF. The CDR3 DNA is TGTGCCAGCAGTAGGACAGAGAATCAGCCCCAGCATTTT.

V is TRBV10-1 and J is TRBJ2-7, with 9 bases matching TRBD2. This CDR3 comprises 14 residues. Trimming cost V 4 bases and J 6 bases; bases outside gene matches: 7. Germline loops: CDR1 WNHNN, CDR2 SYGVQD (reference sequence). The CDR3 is CASSALAGWCEQYF. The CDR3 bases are TGCGCCAGCAGTGCACTAGCGGGTTGGTGCGAGCAGTACTTC.

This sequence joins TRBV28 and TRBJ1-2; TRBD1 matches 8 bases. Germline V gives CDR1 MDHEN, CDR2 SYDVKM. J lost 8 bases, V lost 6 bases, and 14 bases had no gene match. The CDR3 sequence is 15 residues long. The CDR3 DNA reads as TGTGCCAGCAGCTGGGTGCCCACAGGGGGGGACGGCTACACCTTC. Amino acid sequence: CASSWVPTGGDGYTF.

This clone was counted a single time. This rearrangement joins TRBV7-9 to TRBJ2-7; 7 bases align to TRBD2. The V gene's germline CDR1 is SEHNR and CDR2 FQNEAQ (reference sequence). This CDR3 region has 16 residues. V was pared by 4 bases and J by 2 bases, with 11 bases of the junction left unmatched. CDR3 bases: TGTGCCAGCAGCTCCACACCTAGCGGTAAAACCTACGAGCAGTACTTC. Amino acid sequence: CASSSTPSGKTYEQYF.

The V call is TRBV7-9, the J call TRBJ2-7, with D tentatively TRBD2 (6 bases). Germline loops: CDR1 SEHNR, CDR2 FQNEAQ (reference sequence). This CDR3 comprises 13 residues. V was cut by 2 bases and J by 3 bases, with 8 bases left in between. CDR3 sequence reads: CASSLSGDYEQYF. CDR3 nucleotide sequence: TGTGCCAGCAGCTTATCGGGGGACTACGAGCAGTACTTC.

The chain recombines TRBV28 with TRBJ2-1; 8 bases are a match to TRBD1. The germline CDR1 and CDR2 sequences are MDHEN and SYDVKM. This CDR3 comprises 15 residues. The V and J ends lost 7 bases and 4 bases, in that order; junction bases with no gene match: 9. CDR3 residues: CASNDRDRYYNEQFF. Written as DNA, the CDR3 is TGTGCCAGCAACGACAGGGACAGGTATTACAATGAGCAGTTCTTC.

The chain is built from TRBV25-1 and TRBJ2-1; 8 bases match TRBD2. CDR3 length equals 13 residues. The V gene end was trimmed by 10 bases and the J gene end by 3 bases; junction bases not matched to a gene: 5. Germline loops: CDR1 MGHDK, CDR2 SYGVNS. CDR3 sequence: CATARGGYNEQFF. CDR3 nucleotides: TGTGCCACCGCTCGGGGGGGCTACAATGAGCAGTTCTTC.

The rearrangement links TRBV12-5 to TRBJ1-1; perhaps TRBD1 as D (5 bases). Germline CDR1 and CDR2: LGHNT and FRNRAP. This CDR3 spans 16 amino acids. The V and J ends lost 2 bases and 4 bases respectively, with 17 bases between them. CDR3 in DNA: TGTGCTAGTGGTTTGTTTTTAAGGGGCTGGATCACTGAAGCTTTCTTT. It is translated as CASGLFLRGWITEAFF.

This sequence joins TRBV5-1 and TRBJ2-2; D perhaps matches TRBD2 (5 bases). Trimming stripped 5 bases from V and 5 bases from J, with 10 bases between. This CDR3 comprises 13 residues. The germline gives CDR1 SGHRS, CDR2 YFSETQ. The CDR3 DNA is TGCGCCAGCAGGCGGACTGAAACCGGGGAGCTGTTTTTT. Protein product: CASRRTETGELFF.

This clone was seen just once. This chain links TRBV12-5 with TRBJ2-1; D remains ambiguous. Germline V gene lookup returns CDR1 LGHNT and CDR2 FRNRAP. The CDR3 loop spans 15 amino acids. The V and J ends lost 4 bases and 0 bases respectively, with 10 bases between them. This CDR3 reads CASGSVPSSYNEQFF. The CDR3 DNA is TGTGCTAGTGGTTCGGTCCCCAGCTCCTACAATGAGCAGTTCTTC.

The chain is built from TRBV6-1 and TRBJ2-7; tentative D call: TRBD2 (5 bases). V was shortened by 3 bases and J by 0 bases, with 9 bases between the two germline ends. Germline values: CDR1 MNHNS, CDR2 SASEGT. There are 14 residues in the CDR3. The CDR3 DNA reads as TGTGCCAGCAGTGACGGGAACAACTCCTACGAGCAGTACTTC. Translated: CASSDGNNSYEQYF.

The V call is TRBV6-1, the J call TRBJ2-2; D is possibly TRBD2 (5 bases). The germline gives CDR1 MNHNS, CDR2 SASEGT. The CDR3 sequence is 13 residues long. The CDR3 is CASPAARVGELFF. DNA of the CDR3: TGTGCTTCCCCGGCTGCGAGGGTCGGGGAGCTGTTTTTT.

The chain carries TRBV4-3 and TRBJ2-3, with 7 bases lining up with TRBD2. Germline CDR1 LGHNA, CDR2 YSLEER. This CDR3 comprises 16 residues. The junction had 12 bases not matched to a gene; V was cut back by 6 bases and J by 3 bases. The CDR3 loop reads CASSPGGGVVTDTQYF. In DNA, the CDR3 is TGCGCCAGCAGTCCAGGCGGGGGTGTAGTGACAGATACGCAGTATTTT.

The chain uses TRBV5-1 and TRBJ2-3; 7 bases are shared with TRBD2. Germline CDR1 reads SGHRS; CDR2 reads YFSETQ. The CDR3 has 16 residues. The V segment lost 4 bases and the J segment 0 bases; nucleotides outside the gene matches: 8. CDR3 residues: CASSGGGTPSTDTQYF. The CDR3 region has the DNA TGCGCCAGCAGCGGGGGAGGGACGCCGAGCACAGATACGCAGTATTTT.

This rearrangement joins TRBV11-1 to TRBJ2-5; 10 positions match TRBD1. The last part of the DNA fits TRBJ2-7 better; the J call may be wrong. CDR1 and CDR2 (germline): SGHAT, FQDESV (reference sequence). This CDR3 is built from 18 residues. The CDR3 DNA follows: TGTGCCAGCAGCTTAGCGGCTACCGGGACAGGGGCCGCCTACGAGCAGTACTTC. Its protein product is CASSLAATGTGAAYEQYF.